This TCR beta chain is from a study of blood T cell repertoires in COVID-19. As for the study in general: Some COVID-19 samples were acute and others convalescent; all came from the United States, Italy and Spain. The analysed material was cDNA or gDNA that came from T cells, B-cell-depleted T cells, or PBMCs.

In the study's own analysis: It was from reference gene primer amplification that nucleated cell counts were estimated. TCRdb keeps only in-frame clones here, not all; method: immunoSEQ multiplex PCR. That table supplies the V and J calls and clone size; D and trimming were determined from the DNA. The sample shows roughly 160,000 clones, more than 70% of them seen only once. CDR1 and CDR2 from the germline V gene are SGHTA and FQGTGA. V shed 5 bases and J shed 1 base, with 7 bases lying between them. The CDR3 consists of 13 residues. The chain employs TRBV7-3 and TRBJ2-3; the D is unclear. The sequence derives from a man aged 50 to 60 who had recovered from COVID-19. Sequencing was done on a sample of peripheral blood. CDR3 nucleotide sequence: TGTGCCAGCAGCCCGTCGGGCACAGATACGCAGTATTTT. Protein sequence: CASSPSGTDTQYF.